A selection of T cell receptor beta chains follows, all from one sample in a study of Ad26.COV2.S vaccination and SARS-CoV-2 variants. Sequencing used immunoSEQ multiplex PCR; TCRdb keeps in-frame clones, though not all of them. The sample has about 250,000 clones, approximately 90% seen once; the top ten hold 2.9%. The specimen comprised peripheral blood, sampled in a trial of Ad26.COV2.S vaccine versus placebo. Receptors were obtained from a person aged 18-60 years who received the Ad26.COV2.S COVID-19 vaccine or a placebo. The CDR3 runs from the conserved cysteine through the conserved F or W. D genes are given only for firm matches. The size of a clone is reported for some rows only, either as once, few or many, or as a class for expanded clones.

clone size: once; CDR3 length: 13; J gene: TRBJ1-2; V gene: TRBV7-3; D gene: TRBD1; CDR3 protein: CASSPTGGAGYTF
clone size: .; CDR3 length: 14; J gene: TRBJ2-1; V gene: TRBV7-2; D gene: .; CDR3 protein: CASSLVGLDNEQFF
clone size: .; CDR3 length: 19; J gene: TRBJ2-1; V gene: TRBV5-5; D gene: TRBD2; CDR3 protein: CASSPGLAGDFTSYNEQFF
clone size: .; CDR3 length: 18; J gene: TRBJ1-5; V gene: TRBV30; D gene: .; CDR3 protein: CAWSDREVYIGSNQPQHF
clone size: .; CDR3 length: 17; J gene: TRBJ1-2; V gene: TRBV5-8; D gene: TRBD1; CDR3 protein: CASSLAFGTDSNYGYTF
clone size: .; CDR3 length: 13; J gene: TRBJ1-1; V gene: TRBV7-2; D gene: TRBD1; CDR3 protein: CASSSTGGYEAFF
clone size: .; CDR3 length: 14; J gene: TRBJ1-1; V gene: TRBV3-1/TRBV3-2; D gene: .; CDR3 protein: CASSPVLVNTEAFF
clone size: .; CDR3 length: 15; J gene: TRBJ1-1; V gene: TRBV18; D gene: TRBD1; CDR3 protein: CASSPTPTGDTEAFF
clone size: .; CDR3 length: 15; J gene: TRBJ1-2; V gene: TRBV6-2/TRBV6-3; D gene: .; CDR3 protein: CASSPTGRQTYGYTF
clone size: .; CDR3 length: 17; J gene: TRBJ2-1; V gene: TRBV5-1; D gene: TRBD2; CDR3 protein: CASSLGLAETYYNEQFF
clone size: .; CDR3 length: 17; J gene: TRBJ1-3; V gene: TRBV7-9; D gene: TRBD1; CDR3 protein: CASSWGQGEYTGNTIYF
clone size: .; CDR3 length: 15; J gene: TRBJ2-3; V gene: TRBV27; D gene: TRBD2; CDR3 protein: CASSLGGGVTDTQYF
clone size: .; CDR3 length: 16; J gene: TRBJ2-1; V gene: TRBV4-3; D gene: .; CDR3 protein: CASSPEAGQPYNEQFF
clone size: .; CDR3 length: 12; J gene: TRBJ2-5; V gene: TRBV5-4; D gene: .; CDR3 protein: CASSLSGETQYF
clone size: .; CDR3 length: 9; J gene: TRBJ2-4; V gene: TRBV15; D gene: .; CDR3 protein: CASETRTWF
clone size: .; CDR3 length: 14; J gene: TRBJ1-2; V gene: TRBV19; D gene: .; CDR3 protein: CASSSYPTGGGYTF
clone size: .; CDR3 length: 14; J gene: TRBJ2-7; V gene: TRBV6-5; D gene: TRBD1; CDR3 protein: CASSFDRVRNEQYF
clone size: once; CDR3 length: 16; J gene: TRBJ2-1; V gene: TRBV30; D gene: TRBD2; CDR3 protein: CASGLAGGPSYNEQFF
clone size: .; CDR3 length: 16; J gene: TRBJ1-5; V gene: TRBV15; D gene: .; CDR3 protein: CATSDLWDYPYQPQHF
clone size: .; CDR3 length: 15; J gene: TRBJ2-6; V gene: TRBV27; D gene: .; CDR3 protein: CASSLLGSGANVLTF
clone size: .; CDR3 length: 15; J gene: TRBJ2-2; V gene: TRBV7-9; D gene: TRBD1; CDR3 protein: CASSLGGQRSGELFF
clone size: .; CDR3 length: 16; J gene: TRBJ2-1; V gene: TRBV10-3; D gene: .; CDR3 protein: CAISESRGASYNEQFF
clone size: once; CDR3 length: 16; J gene: TRBJ2-7; V gene: TRBV4-1; D gene: .; CDR3 protein: CASSQVLGMSSYEQYF
clone size: .; CDR3 length: 14; J gene: TRBJ1-4; V gene: TRBV7-2; D gene: .; CDR3 protein: CASSFNAGSEKLFF
clone size: .; CDR3 length: 15; J gene: TRBJ2-5; V gene: TRBV24-1; D gene: .; CDR3 protein: CATSDFGRGGETQYF
clone size: .; CDR3 length: 13; J gene: TRBJ1-2; V gene: TRBV19; D gene: .; CDR3 protein: CASSEGLNYGYTF
clone size: once; CDR3 length: 16; J gene: TRBJ2-1; V gene: TRBV6-5; D gene: TRBD2; CDR3 protein: CASSSDPAGAYNEQFF
clone size: few; CDR3 length: 16; J gene: TRBJ2-2; V gene: TRBV4-3; D gene: .; CDR3 protein: CASSQAEDSFTGELFF
clone size: .; CDR3 length: 13; J gene: TRBJ1-2; V gene: TRBV7-8; D gene: .; CDR3 protein: CASSSADSYGYTF
clone size: .; CDR3 length: 15; J gene: TRBJ2-1; V gene: TRBV12-5; D gene: .; CDR3 protein: CASGPSGMLYNEQFF
clone size: .; CDR3 length: 14; J gene: TRBJ2-2; V gene: TRBV6-6; D gene: .; CDR3 protein: CASSLLANTGELFF
clone size: .; CDR3 length: 12; J gene: TRBJ2-1; V gene: TRBV7-3; D gene: .; CDR3 protein: CASSSRDNEQFF
clone size: .; CDR3 length: 16; J gene: TRBJ1-4; V gene: TRBV19; D gene: .; CDR3 protein: CASTSRQAAANEKLFF
clone size: .; CDR3 length: 14; J gene: TRBJ2-3; V gene: TRBV18; D gene: TRBD1; CDR3 protein: CASSPGTGLNTQYF
clone size: .; CDR3 length: 16; J gene: TRBJ2-5; V gene: TRBV5-5; D gene: TRBD2; CDR3 protein: CASSLAPTSVGETQYF
clone size: .; CDR3 length: 15; J gene: TRBJ1-1; V gene: TRBV4-1; D gene: .; CDR3 protein: CASSHGLGANTEAFF
clone size: once; CDR3 length: 14; J gene: TRBJ1-1; V gene: TRBV11-3; D gene: .; CDR3 protein: CASSYRGPGTEAFF
clone size: .; CDR3 length: 16; J gene: TRBJ2-5; V gene: TRBV2; D gene: .; CDR3 protein: CASSEVPRGRTETQYF
clone size: .; CDR3 length: 14; J gene: TRBJ1-2; V gene: TRBV6-1; D gene: .; CDR3 protein: CASSEWVTGYGYTF